This T cell receptor beta chain comes out of a study of blood T cell repertoires in COVID-19. On the study more broadly: PBMCs, B-cell-depleted T cells, or T cells were the source of the cDNA or gDNA that made up the material.

Generated by immunoSEQ multiplex PCR, the TCRdb table keeps only in-frame clones and is missing some. The sample gives 150,000 to 200,000 clones, around 84% of which show up once; roughly 20% is in the top ten. V was pared by 5 bases and J by 4 bases, with 7 bases of the junction left unmatched. This CDR3 contains 15 residues. The V gene's germline CDR1 is KGHSH and CDR2 LQKENI. Sequencing was performed on peripheral blood. This TCR was sampled from a woman older than 75 with acute or convalescent COVID-19. This chain uses TRBV18 with TRBJ1-5, with 8 positions matching TRBD1. The CDR3 nucleotides read TGTGCCAGCTCAGAAGCCGGGACAGGTAATCAGCCCCAGCATTTT. Its protein is CASSEAGTGNQPQHF.